This T cell receptor beta chain was profiled in a study of blood T cell repertoires in COVID-19. This CDR3 contains 15 residues. The trim removed 4 bases at V and 0 bases at J, leaving 4 bases unmatched. Germline V lookup: CDR1 SGDLS, CDR2 YYNGEE. Using immunoSEQ multiplex PCR, the repertoire was profiled, and TCRdb retains in-frame clones only, with some absent. The repertoire holds roughly 100,000 clones, with approximately 80% as singletons. The sequenced sample consisted of peripheral blood. This clonotype originated in a woman aged 55 to 70 with acute or convalescent COVID-19. V usage is TRBV9 and J usage is TRBJ2-3, with 8 bases fitting TRBD1. The CDR3 sequence: CASSPRTGSTDTQYF. CDR3 DNA: TGTGCCAGCAGCCCAAGGACAGGGAGCACAGATACGCAGTATTTT.